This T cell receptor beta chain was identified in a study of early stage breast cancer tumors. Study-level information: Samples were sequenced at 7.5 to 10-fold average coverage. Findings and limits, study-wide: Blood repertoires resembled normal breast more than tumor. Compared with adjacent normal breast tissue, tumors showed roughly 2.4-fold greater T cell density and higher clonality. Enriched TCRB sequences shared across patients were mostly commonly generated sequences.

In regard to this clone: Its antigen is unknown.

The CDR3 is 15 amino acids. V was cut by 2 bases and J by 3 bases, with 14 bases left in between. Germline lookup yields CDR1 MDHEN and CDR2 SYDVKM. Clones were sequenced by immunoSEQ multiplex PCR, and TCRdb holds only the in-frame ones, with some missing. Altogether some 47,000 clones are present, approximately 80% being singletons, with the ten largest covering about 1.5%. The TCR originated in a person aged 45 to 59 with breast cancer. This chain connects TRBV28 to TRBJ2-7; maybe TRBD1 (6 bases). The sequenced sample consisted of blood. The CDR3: CASSLPPGHYYEQYF. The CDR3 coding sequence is TGTGCCAGCAGTTTACCCCCGGGACACTACTACGAGCAGTACTTC.